This section outlines one TCR beta chain sequence together with its context. The antigen it binds to is not known. No base quality values were provided; no much bigger clone lies one nucleotide off. This sample was taken from a study of CD8 T cells in Susac syndrome (dated by TCRdb to between 2018 and 2020). Describing the broader study: Among the sequenced Susac syndrome patients, about six had clinically active disease and roughly eight were in clinical remission. The study used repertoire sequencing to test whether antigen drove CD8+ T cell activation and differentiation in Susac syndrome. At blood withdrawal, Susac syndrome patients were therapy-naive, treated with corticosteroids (with IVIg additionally given to some), or treated with IVIg alone. Broader findings and caveats from the paper: The study acknowledged that relatively few individuals were included in the TCR sequencing and HLA analysis. No clonal expansion was detected in the CD4+ T cell repertoire of Susac syndrome patients.

Germline trimming: 2 bases from V, 3 bases from J; junction bases outside gene matches: 9. The germline V gene (reference sequence) sets CDR1 to DFQATT and CDR2 to SNEGSKA. Its CDR3 holds 15 amino acids, cysteine through phenylalanine. Of the read, only the CDR3 DNA is kept; its 45 bases are in frame from base 1. High-throughput TCR beta sequencing profiled peripheral blood CD8+ and CD4+ T cells from healthy donors, Susac syndrome patients and multiple sclerosis patients. The Susac syndrome patients fulfilled recently defined diagnostic criteria for either definite or probable disease. Bulk CD8+ and CD4+ T cells were purified by magnetic negative isolation, while CD8+ TEMRA cells were enriched using FACS. Blood was drawn into EDTA tubes, processed within 24 hours, and PBMCs were isolated by density gradient centrifugation. PBMCs destined for TCR sequencing were cryopreserved in liquid nitrogen and later thawed in a 37 °C water bath. A purity of at least 90% was achieved for sorted or isolated CD4+, CD8+ and CD8+ TEMRA cells.

RNA was extracted using the RNeasy kit, and roughly 0.5 to 1 ug of the RNA was reverse transcribed with random hexamers. TCR beta CDR3 regions were amplified with the immunoSEQ multiplex PCR assay covering 54 Vbeta and 13 Jbeta segments. Bias from PCR amplification was corrected by using a synthetic template baseline for primer optimization and for computational correction. In the original analysis: Reads were annotated to V, D and J genes per IMGT and analyzed with immunoSEQ Analyzer, keeping only productive sequences. Clonality was computed as one minus Shannon entropy normalized by log2 of the number of productive unique sequences. For each patient and control, public and private clones were evaluated within the 100 most prevalent clones. Susac-specific clones were defined as absent from healthy and MS cohorts, around 970 published viral clones and other ImmuneACCESS disease sequences. The raw public data were reprocessed by TCRdb itself: fastp quality trimming at Q25, MiXCR clonotype calling, in-frame beta chains only. Rows with a matching CDR3 protein are joined into one entry that keeps the most common DNA and genes. None of the V and J calls come from the authors' own analysis; TCRdb made them. For this sample the table gives tens of thousands of distinct CDR3 sequences, of which 93% were detected only once. The top ten clones comprise less than 0.16% of the sample.

Sequenced input: CD4+ T cells from PBMCs. This sequence was found in a human donor with Susac syndrome. The rearranged chain carries TRBV20-1 and TRBJ2-7; TRBD1 lines up with 8 middle nucleotides. The nucleotide sequence is TGCAGTGCTAGACTTTCCGGGACAGGTCGCTACGAGCAGTACTTC. The translation is CSARLSGTGRYEQYF.